The next 30 T cell receptor beta chains were all read from a single sample in a study of CD8+ T cells in alopecia areata. As the sequencing template, cDNA was produced by extracting RNA and reverse transcribing it. Sequenced by immunoSEQ multiplex PCR; TCRdb stores in-frame clones only, minus some. The data contain 200,000 to 250,000 clones, 50% to 60% of them singletons. The source was CD4+ T cells sorted from blood, collected at week 0. These receptors were taken from a human donor with alopecia areata.

V gene TRBV6-5 combines with J gene TRBJ2-7; no firm D call. Germline V gene lookup returns CDR1 MNHEY and CDR2 SVGAGI. V lost 0 bases and J lost 3, with 15 bases in between. The CDR3 has 16 amino acids. CDR3 nucleotides: TGTGCCAGCAGTTACTCGTGGCAGATCTCCTACTACGAGCAGTACTTC. It yields the protein CASSYSWQISYYEQYF.

At least ten counts were recorded for this clone. An end of the junction differs from the germline gene, which may be a read error. The chain has TRBV6-6 and TRBJ2-7; D is unresolved. CDR1 is MNHNY, CDR2 SVGAGI, per germline (reference sequence). This CDR3 is built from 12 residues. The CDR3, as DNA: TGTGCCACCAGTGGAGTGGGCTACGAGCAGTACTTC. Protein product: CATSGVGYEQYF.

V gene TRBV7-3 combines with J gene TRBJ2-6, with 12 bases identical to TRBD1. The CDR3 consists of 18 residues. Germline loops: CDR1 SGHTA, CDR2 FQGTGA. After removal of 5 bases from V and 4 bases from J, the junction contained 9 bases not matched to a gene. The CDR3 region is CASSPGTGGARGANVLTF. CDR3 sequence (DNA): TGTGCCAGCAGCCCCGGGACAGGGGGCGCGAGAGGGGCCAACGTCCTGACTTTC.

This chain links TRBV6-1 with TRBJ2-1; 12 bases agree with TRBD2. This CDR3 has 15 amino acids. V was clipped by 6 bases and J by 2 bases; unmatched bases: 2. In germline, CDR1 is MNHNS, CDR2 SASEGT. In nucleotides, the CDR3 is TGTGCCAGCAGGGCTAGCGGGGGGGCCTACAATGAGCAGTTCTTC. This translates into CASRASGGAYNEQFF.

This clone was observed a handful of times. The J gene is TRBJ1-2, the V gene TRBV7-6; D call uncertain. Trimming pared 1 base from V and 7 bases from J, leaving 13 bases between. The CDR3 extends over 14 amino acids. CDR1 is SGHVS and CDR2 is FNYEAQ in the germline V gene. The CDR3 spells CASSLGAHSGGYTF. In DNA form, the CDR3 reads TGTGCCAGCAGCTTAGGGGCTCACAGCGGTGGCTACACCTTC.

The V call is TRBV7-3, the J call TRBJ2-5; tentative D call: TRBD1 (6 bases). CDR1 is SGHTA and CDR2 is FQGTGA in the germline V gene. The germline V and J ends were trimmed by 5 bases and 4 bases, with 11 bases remaining between them. This CDR3 is 13 amino acids long. CDR3 in amino acids: CASSDQGGETQYF. Written as DNA, the CDR3 is TGTGCCAGCAGCGACCAAGGGGGAGAGACCCAGTACTTC.

This clone was found many times. The chain joins TRBV30 to TRBJ2-7; no clear D gene. Germline-derived CDR1 and CDR2 are GTSNPN and SVGIG (reference sequence). Trimming stripped 4 bases from V and 0 bases from J, with 16 bases between. The CDR3 has 15 amino acids. CDR3 protein: CAWTQKIPSSYEQYF. In nucleotides, the CDR3 is TGTGCCTGGACCCAAAAAATTCCCTCCTCCTACGAGCAGTACTTC.

This clone was found once. This sequence joins TRBV18 and TRBJ1-1; D is possibly TRBD1 (6 bases). The ends were cut back, 2 bases at V and 3 bases at J, with 10 bases in the middle. From germline, CDR1 is KGHSH and CDR2 LQKENI. There are 14 residues in the CDR3. In DNA form, the CDR3 reads TGTGCCAGCTCACCAGCCAGGGGTGACACTGAAGCTTTCTTT. Residues: CASSPARGDTEAFF. The full variable domain, its missing parts supplied by reference TRBV18 and TRBJ1-1, is NAGVMQNPRHLVRRRGQEARLRCSPMKGHSHVYWYRQLPEEGLKFMVYLQKENIIDESGMPKERFSAEFPKEGPSILRIQQVVRGDSAAYFCASSPARGDTEAFFGQGTRLTVV.

The V call is TRBV4-2, the J call TRBJ2-1; 8 nucleotides agree with TRBD2. CDR3 size: 16 residues. Germline V gene sequence: CDR1 LGHNA, CDR2 YNFKEQ. Trimming removed 4 bases from V and 6 bases from J; junction bases left unmatched: 11. The CDR3, as DNA: TGTGCCAGCAGCCTTCAATATGTGCGGGGGGTCAATGAGCAGTTCTTC. Its protein is CASSLQYVRGVNEQFF.

The chain is built from TRBV20-1 and TRBJ1-3; no firm D call. Germline-derived CDR1 and CDR2 are DFQATT and SNEGSKA (reference sequence). The CDR3 extends over 11 amino acids. V dropped 4 bases and J dropped 5 bases, with 6 bases sitting between them. CDR3 nucleotide sequence: TGCAGTGCTACCGGGAGAAACACCATATATTTT. Translation: CSATGRNTIYF.

This clone was counted a few times. J is TRBJ2-2 and V is TRBV10-3; perhaps TRBD1 as D (7 bases). CDR1 and CDR2 from the germline V gene are ENHRY and SYGVKD. This CDR3 is 15 amino acids long. The V end lost 4 bases, the J end lost 3 bases, and 12 bases lay between the germline ends. For the CDR3, the DNA is TGTGCCATCAGTGGGGCGGGGACAGACACCGGGGAGCTGTTTTTT. Protein product: CAISGAGTDTGELFF.

This clone was detected a few times. The chain joins TRBV11-2 to TRBJ1-5; a weak D match, TRBD1 (6 bases). The CDR3 runs to 14 residues. The germline V and J ends were trimmed by 6 bases and 7 bases, with 16 bases remaining between them. Per the germline V gene, CDR1 is SGHAT and CDR2 is FQNNGV. The CDR3 coding sequence is TGTGCCAGCAGTCAACAACAGGGTGGGCAGCCCCAGCATTTT. It specifies CASSQQQGGQPQHF.

This clone showed up just once. The rearrangement joins TRBV18 to TRBJ2-7; 9 nucleotides line up with TRBD1. From germline, CDR1 is KGHSH and CDR2 LQKENI. V was pared by 2 bases and J by 5 bases, with 4 bases of the junction left unmatched. The CDR3 extends over 14 amino acids. For the CDR3, the DNA is TGTGCCAGCTCACCAGGGACAGGGAGCGACGAGCAGTACTTC. Encoded protein: CASSPGTGSDEQYF.

V is TRBV30 and J is TRBJ2-3; 10 bases fit TRBD2. With 3 bases clipped from V and 3 bases from J, the junction kept 12 bases outside the gene matches. The CDR3 sequence is 17 residues long. The germline V gene encodes CDR1 GTSNPN and CDR2 SVGIG (reference sequence). CDR3 region: CAWSPAMLAGATDTQYF. The CDR3, as DNA: TGTGCCTGGAGCCCAGCCATGCTAGCGGGAGCAACAGATACGCAGTATTTT.

The chain combines TRBV30 with TRBJ1-3; D is unclear. This CDR3 has 13 amino acids. V lost 5 bases and J 0 bases, leaving 8 bases between the germline ends. In germline, CDR1 is GTSNPN, CDR2 SVGIG (reference sequence). The CDR3 loop reads CAWCRISGNTIYF. The CDR3 nucleotides are TGTGCCTGGTGCAGGATCTCTGGAAACACCATATATTTT.

The rearrangement joins TRBV12-5 to TRBJ1-2; D is ambiguous. CDR3 length: 12 amino acids. V lost 8 bases and J 2 bases, leaving 9 bases between the germline ends. Per germline, CDR1 LGHNT and CDR2 FRNRAP. Here the CDR3 DNA reads TGTGCTAGTACTGACGGCAACTATGGCTACACCTTC. Its translation: CASTDGNYGYTF.

V usage is TRBV6-5 and J usage is TRBJ2-1; 8 positions agree with TRBD2. Germline CDR1 reads MNHEY; CDR2 reads SVGAGI. This CDR3 region has 15 residues. After removal of 4 bases from V and 2 bases from J, the junction contained 4 bases not matched to a gene. CDR3 nucleotides: TGTGCCAGCAGTTTCGCCGGGGGGGCCTACAATGAGCAGTTCTTC. As protein: CASSFAGGAYNEQFF.

This clone was picked up a small number of times. The rearrangement links TRBV7-2 to TRBJ2-7; D possibly corresponds to TRBD1 (6 bases). The V end was cut by 5 bases, the J end by 2 bases, with 13 bases between. CDR1 SGHTA and CDR2 FQGNSA come from the germline V gene. The CDR3 extends over 14 amino acids. CDR3 in DNA: TGTGCCAGCAGCCCACGGACAGTACCCTACGAGCAGTACTTC. It encodes CASSPRTVPYEQYF.

The CDR3 sequence: CASSLGLWAGDGYTF. The CDR3 bases are TGTGCCAGCAGCTTAGGGTTGTGGGCTGGGGATGGCTACACCTTC. The chain combines TRBV7-2 with TRBJ1-2, with no clear D. The germline V and J ends were trimmed by 1 base and 6 bases, with 15 bases remaining between them. The CDR3 covers 15 residues. The germline CDR1 and CDR2 sequences are SGHTA and FQGNSA.

V usage is TRBV30 and J usage is TRBJ1-5; D call uncertain. The length of the CDR3 is 14 residues. V was cut by 2 bases and J by 3 bases, with 11 bases left in between. The germline V gene has CDR1 GTSNPN and CDR2 SVGIG (reference sequence). CDR3 DNA sequence: TGTGCCTGGAGTTCAACAGCTACCAATCAGCCCCAGCATTTT. Its translation is CAWSSTATNQPQHF.

J is TRBJ2-5 and V is TRBV29-1; no clear D. Trimming pared 4 bases from V and 5 bases from J, leaving 14 bases between. CDR3 length equals 13 residues. Germline-derived CDR1 and CDR2 are SQVTM and ANQGSEA. This CDR3 is CSVGLLDGETQYF. CDR3 nucleotide sequence: TGCAGCGTTGGGCTATTAGATGGGGAGACCCAGTACTTC.

The genes are TRBV5-4 and TRBJ2-5; D is unclear. Germline V gene data show CDR1 as SGHNT and CDR2 as YYREEE (reference sequence). V lost 0 bases to trimming and J lost 2 bases, with 17 bases between them. The CDR3 length is 17 residues. The CDR3 is CASSLVARPDQQETQYF. DNA for the CDR3: TGTGCCAGCAGCTTGGTGGCTAGGCCCGACCAACAAGAGACCCAGTACTTC.

The sample holds one count of this clone. The rearrangement uses TRBV29-1 and TRBJ2-1; 9 bases line up with TRBD2. Germline trimming cut 7 bases from V and 8 bases from J; bases unmatched to any gene: 6. Germline V gives CDR1 SQVTM, CDR2 ANQGSEA. The length of the CDR3 is 12 residues. CDR3: CSGTRLADEQFF. The CDR3 bases are TGCAGCGGGACTCGACTAGCGGATGAGCAGTTCTTC.

This sequence joins TRBV11-3 and TRBJ2-7; possible D gene TRBD2, 5 bases. There are 13 residues in the CDR3. Trimming shortened V by 3 bases and J by 3 bases, and 9 bases separated the two germline ends. Germline assignment: CDR1 SGHNT and CDR2 YENEEA. This CDR3 reads CASSLREGYEQYF. CDR3 nucleotide sequence: TGTGCCAGCAGCTTGAGAGAGGGCTACGAGCAGTACTTC.

The chain is built from TRBV29-1 and TRBJ1-1; D not resolved. V shed 4 bases and J shed 0 bases, with 9 bases lying between them. Germline V CDR1 and CDR2: SQVTM, ANQGSEA. The CDR3 length is 13 residues. The CDR3 coding sequence is TGCAGCGTTGTTTCCACGTTGAACACTGAAGCTTTCTTT. Its translation is CSVVSTLNTEAFF.

This clone came up many times. The chain links TRBV5-1 to TRBJ2-2; D not resolved. The CDR3 length is 12 residues. Germline-derived CDR1 and CDR2 are SGHRS and YFSETQ. Trimming took 0 bases from V and 7 from J, leaving 4 bases between them. The CDR3 DNA reads as TGCGCCAGCAGCTTGGATGTCGGGGAGCTGTTTTTT. This gives the protein CASSLDVGELFF.

This clone came up a few times. The chain recombines TRBV27 with TRBJ2-1; possible D gene TRBD2, 7 bases. The CDR3 is made up of 16 amino acids. Germline assignment: CDR1 MNHEY and CDR2 SMNVEV (reference sequence). V was shortened by 4 bases and J by 7 bases, with 20 bases between the two germline ends. The CDR3 spells CASSSAGGLALNEQFF. In DNA, the CDR3 is TGTGCCAGCAGTTCCGCCGGGGGGCTTGCGTTAAATGAGCAGTTCTTC.

This clone was counted a few times. V gene TRBV6-5 combines with J gene TRBJ1-2; no clear D gene. Germline V lookup: CDR1 MNHEY, CDR2 SVGAGI. V lost 4 bases, J lost 7 bases, and 16 bases lay in between. The CDR3 extends over 14 amino acids. DNA of the CDR3: TGTGCCAGCAGTTCCCTACACAGTCGGTCTGGCTACACCTTC. It is translated as CASSSLHSRSGYTF.

As for this clone: Additional DNA sequences in this sample encode the identical CDR3. This chain links TRBV30 with TRBJ1-5; D gene ambiguous. Trimming took 0 bases from V and 1 from J, leaving 4 bases between them. Germline V gene sequence: CDR1 GTSNPN, CDR2 SVGIG (reference sequence). The CDR3 is made up of 13 amino acids. The CDR3 region has the DNA TGTGCCTGGAGTGTAGGGAGCAATCAGCCCCAGCATTTT. It translates to CAWSVGSNQPQHF.

This chain joins TRBV15 and TRBJ1-2; 8 bases are shared with TRBD1. Germline-derived CDR1 and CDR2 are LNHNV and YYDKDF (reference sequence). The J segment lost 5 bases and the V segment lost 2 bases, leaving 10 bases of the junction unmatched. The CDR3 contains 16 residues. This CDR3 reads CATSRRAIQGAYGYTF. CDR3 DNA: TGTGCCACCAGCAGACGGGCAATCCAGGGGGCTTATGGCTACACCTTC.